The entry below describes one TCR beta chain. By share, this clone ranks as medium-sized (0.01 to 0.1%). No cognate antigen has been identified for it. Nothing much larger sits one base from this clone, and base qualities are not available. The sample's time point, from its label and the paper: baseline before first vaccination. Vaccinee samples came from UK trials COV001 and COV002, including a single-blind randomized controlled phase 2/3 trial of AZD1222 (ChAdOx1 nCoV-19) in healthy adults. Trial participant PBMC samples were collected at day 0 and day 28 after the second dose for TCRbeta chain sequencing. The sample originates from a study of T cell responses to AZD1222 COVID-19 vaccine (dated by TCRdb to 2020 to 2023). For the wider study: Because spike-specific TCR depth and breadth did not differ between the two schedules, AZD1222 recipients who got a second dose at roughly 4 weeks were pooled with those who got a second dose at roughly 12 weeks. A total of just over 230 trial participants underwent TCR sequencing, of whom about 210 had received two doses of AZD1222 and some 26 had received two doses of the MenACWY control vaccine. Trial participants were enrolled into age subgroups of 18-55, 56-69 and 70-plus years, which contained about 150, 27 and 61 TCR-sequenced participants, respectively. Results and caveats for the whole study, not just this receptor: The vaccine-associated CD4 TCRs covered the entire spike protein, and the dominant responses fell in regions 160-218 and 743-854. Most participants were white British and females outnumbered males, and the authors suggested that clonal diversity may have been underestimated. The 56-69-year group was small, and its depth increase did not reach significance, likely because of low power. After two AZD1222 doses, spike-specific TCR breadth and depth were significantly higher than at day 0 and than in MenACWY recipients. Only five or six AZD1222 recipients were SARS-CoV-2 seropositive at baseline, limiting conclusions about previously exposed vaccinees. No day 14 peak-response samples were available, so repertoires were characterized only after the peak T cell response. Reportedly, almost half of the unique spike-specific TCRs recognized epitopes lying outside the regions that are mutated in the B.1.351 and B.1.1.7 variants.

The CDR3 regions of human TCRbeta chains were analyzed by immunosequencing. The paper's data handling went like this. TCRs in the repertoires were matched against a reference library of SARS-CoV-2-specific TCRs that had been generated with the MIRA antigen-specificity platform. Breadth meant the fraction of unique TCRs that were SARS-CoV-2-associated, whereas depth meant the fraction of total T cells that were SARS-CoV-2-associated. Each spike-specific TCR was assigned to its reactive spike region and to a CD4 or CD8 class using the MIRA data. Log10-transformed breadth and depth values were compared by one-way ANOVA with Sidak's multiple comparisons tests. Not all clones reach the TCRdb copy of this immuneACCESS table, which keeps in-frame sequences only. Checked studies attribute under half of the gap to unresolved V genes and leave the rest unexplained. The DNA was the basis for D and trimming; V, J and clone size are from that table. Across this sample there are roughly 75,000 clones, with 84% seen only once. Roughly 10% of the sample rests with the top ten.

The sequence derives from an adult in good health. The sequences come from peripheral blood, collected on day 0 of AZD1222 vaccination.

The nucleotide sequence reads TGTGCCAGCATTCACGACAGGCCCCCGGGTGAAAAACTGTTTTTT. It translates as CASIHDRPPGEKLFF. The V and J genes are TRBV6-5 and TRBJ1-4; TRBD1 could be the D gene, as 6 bases match. V is reduced by 7 bases and J by 7 bases, leaving a spacing of 19 bases between them. Spanning cysteine to phenylalanine, the CDR3 consists of 15 amino acids. The read is trimmed to its CDR3 DNA, 45 bases read in frame from base 1. CDR1 and CDR2, per the germline V gene, are MNHEY and SVGAGI.